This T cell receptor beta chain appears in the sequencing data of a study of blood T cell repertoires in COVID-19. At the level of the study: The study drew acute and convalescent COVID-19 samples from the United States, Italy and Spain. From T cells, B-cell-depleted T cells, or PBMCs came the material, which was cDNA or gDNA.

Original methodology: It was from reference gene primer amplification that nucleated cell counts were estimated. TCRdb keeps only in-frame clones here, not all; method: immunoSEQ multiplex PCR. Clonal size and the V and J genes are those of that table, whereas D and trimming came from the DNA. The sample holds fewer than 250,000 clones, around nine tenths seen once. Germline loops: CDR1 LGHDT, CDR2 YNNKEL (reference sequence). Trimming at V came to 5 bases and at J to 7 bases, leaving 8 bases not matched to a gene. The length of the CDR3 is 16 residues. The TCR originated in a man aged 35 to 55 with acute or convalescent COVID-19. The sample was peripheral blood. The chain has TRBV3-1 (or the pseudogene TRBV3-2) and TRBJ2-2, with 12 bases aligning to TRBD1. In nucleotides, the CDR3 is TGTGCCAGCAGCACCACCGGGACAGGGGGCAACGGGGAGCTGTTTTTT. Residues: CASSTTGTGGNGELFF.